Listed here are 8 T cell receptor beta chains from one sample, sequenced in a study of blood T cell repertoires in COVID-19. Produced via immunoSEQ multiplex PCR; TCRdb's table is partial and in-frame only. The sample holds 150,000 or so clones, under 95% seen once. Sequenced input: peripheral blood. These receptors were obtained from a man younger than 30 with acute or convalescent COVID-19.

The chain carries TRBV27 and TRBJ1-6; D gene unclear. The CDR3 is 18 residues long. Trimming stripped 1 base from V and 0 bases from J, with 13 bases between. CDR1 and CDR2 (germline): MNHEY, SMNVEV (reference sequence). CDR3 DNA sequence: TGTGCCAGCAGTTTATTAGGGTTAACTAGCTCCTATAATTCACCCCTCCACTTT. It codes for CASSLLGLTSSYNSPLHF.

The V and J genes are TRBV14 and TRBJ2-3, with 9 nucleotides matching TRBD2. V lost 4 bases and J lost 4; bases outside the gene matches: 9. Germline CDR1 is SGHDN and CDR2 is FVKESK. This CDR3 has 16 residues. Here the CDR3 DNA reads TGTGCCAGCAGCCCCCAGGGAGCGGGGGGCTCAGATACGCAGTATTTT. Its protein product is CASSPQGAGGSDTQYF. Supplemented by reference TRBV14 and TRBJ2-3, the full variable domain reads EAGVTQFPSHSVIEKGQTVTLRCDPISGHDNLYWYRRVMGKEIKFLLHFVKESKQDESGMPNNRFLAERTGGTYSTLKVQPAELEDSGVYFCASSPQGAGGSDTQYFGPGTRLTVL.

The chain employs TRBV5-1 and TRBJ1-4; 9 nucleotides line up with TRBD1. There are 13 residues in the CDR3. Germline V CDR1 and CDR2: SGHRS, YFSETQ. J gave up 5 bases and V 6 bases, and 2 bases lay outside the gene matches. CDR3 in amino acids: CASTGTGNEKLFF. CDR3 nucleotides: TGCGCCAGCACCGGGACAGGGAATGAAAAACTGTTTTTT.

The chain joins TRBV5-1 to TRBJ2-2, with 13 bases identical to TRBD2. V shed 6 bases, J shed 6 bases, and the junction held 8 bases outside the gene matches. Germline CDR1 SGHRS, CDR2 YFSETQ. The CDR3 loop spans 16 amino acids. The CDR3 DNA sequence: TGCGCCAGCACTCCCACCGGACTAGCGGGAGCCGGGGAGCTGTTTTTT. This encodes CASTPTGLAGAGELFF.

The rearrangement links TRBV6-5 to TRBJ2-1, with 7 bases identical to TRBD2. Looked up from germline, CDR1 is MNHEY and CDR2 is SVGAGI. Trimming took 2 bases from V and 7 from J; bases not matched to a gene: 11. This CDR3 comprises 16 residues. CDR3 bases: TGTGCCAGCAGTTACCAGGGACTACCTGGGGGGAATGAGCAGTTCTTC. Amino acid sequence: CASSYQGLPGGNEQFF.

The CDR3 sequence is CSVELGTHRGTEAFF. DNA of the CDR3: TGCAGCGTTGAATTAGGGACTCACCGAGGCACTGAAGCTTTCTTT. V and J are TRBV29-1 and TRBJ1-1; perhaps TRBD1 as D (5 bases). CDR1 is SQVTM and CDR2 is ANQGSEA in the germline V gene. The CDR3 is 15 amino acids. V was clipped by 2 bases and J by 4 bases, with 17 bases between them. Based on the CDR3 plus reference TRBV29-1 and TRBJ1-1, the full variable domain is SAVISQKPSRDICQRGTSLTIQCQVDSQVTMMFWYRQQPGQSLTLIATANQGSEATYESGFVIDKFPISRPNLTFSTLTVSNMSPEDSSIYLCSVELGTHRGTEAFFGQGTRLTVV.

The chain carries TRBV19 and TRBJ2-7; D may be TRBD2 (6 bases). Trimming shortened V by 6 bases and J by 4 bases, and 19 bases separated the two germline ends. Per the germline V gene, CDR1 is LNHDA and CDR2 is SQIVND (reference sequence). CDR3 length equals 15 residues. This CDR3 reads CASSLGLPPSYEQYF. CDR3 bases: TGTGCCAGTAGCTTGGGACTTCCGCCTTCTTACGAGCAGTACTTC.

This clone has only one observation. The J gene is TRBJ1-1, the V gene TRBV10-2, with D perhaps matching TRBD1 (5 bases). The CDR3 totals 13 residues. The germline CDR1 and CDR2 sequences are WSHSY and SAAADI. V lost 2 bases, J lost 6 bases, and 10 bases lay in between. The CDR3 sequence: CASSEQGSAEAFF. The CDR3 bases are TGCGCCAGCAGTGAGCAGGGTTCCGCTGAAGCTTTCTTT.